Shown below are 23 T cell receptor beta chains from a single sample sequenced in a study of cytomegalovirus exposure and HLA in healthy donors. Primers included in the PCR were 60 Vbeta and 13 Jbeta primers. TCRdb's table, derived via immunoSEQ multiplex PCR, lists solely in-frame clones and lacks some. The data show around 140,000 clones, more than 60% seen once. The specimen sequenced was PBMCs. The receptor source for this set is a man aged 40-55 years in good health and CMV-seropositive.

The rearrangement links TRBV27 to TRBJ2-7; perhaps TRBD2 as D (7 bases). The CDR3 runs 15 residues. CDR1 MNHEY and CDR2 SMNVEV come from the germline V gene (reference sequence). With 7 bases removed from V and 4 bases from J, the gap between germline ends came to 20 bases. The chain's CDR3 is CASTTKGGGSYEQYF. The CDR3 DNA sequence: TGTGCCAGCACCACTAAGGGAGGGGGGAGTTACGAGCAGTACTTC.

The table lists this clone with a count of one. The chain carries TRBV2 and TRBJ2-1, with D perhaps TRBD1 (5 bases). Germline CDR1 reads SNHLY; CDR2 reads FYNNEI. There are 14 residues in the CDR3. The V gene lost 0 bases and the J gene lost 15 bases, with 18 bases spanning the gap. The CDR3 coding sequence is TGTGCCAGCAGTGAAGCGGTTAAGGGGCTCCGAGTGTTCTTC. Translating gives CASSEAVKGLRVFF.

The gene calls are TRBV27 and TRBJ1-1, with a possible D match to TRBD1 (5 bases). V was pared by 6 bases and J by 1 base, with 9 bases between. Per the germline V gene, CDR1 is MNHEY and CDR2 is SMNVEV (reference sequence). This CDR3 comprises 13 residues. Here the CDR3 DNA reads TGTGCCAGCAGATTCAGGGCGAACACTGAAGCTTTCTTT. Protein sequence: CASRFRANTEAFF.

A few counts support this clone. The chain employs TRBV9 and TRBJ2-6; 9 nucleotides line up with TRBD1. Trimming took 3 bases from V and 4 from J; bases not matched to a gene: 14. The length of the CDR3 is 19 residues. Germline values: CDR1 SGDLS, CDR2 YYNGEE. The CDR3 DNA reads TGTGCCAGCAGCGAGGGGACAGGGATCCTCAGCTCCGGGGCCAACGTCCTGACTTTC. Its protein is CASSEGTGILSSGANVLTF.

The chain joins TRBV5-4 to TRBJ2-5; 13 bases are a match to TRBD2. Germline lookup yields CDR1 SGHNT and CDR2 YYREEE (reference sequence). The CDR3 runs 16 residues. V was pared by 4 bases and J by 5 bases, with 8 bases of the junction left unmatched. CDR3 nucleotide sequence: TGTGCCAGCAGCGAAGGGACTAGCGGGATGGGGGAGACCCAGTACTTC. As protein: CASSEGTSGMGETQYF.

The genes are TRBV28 and TRBJ2-1, with 7 bases lining up with TRBD2. Losses at the gene ends were 3 bases for V and 13 bases for J; bases not matched to a gene: 6. The germline CDR1 and CDR2 sequences are MDHEN and SYDVKM. CDR3 size: 12 residues. CDR3 region: CASSLSGINQFF. DNA for the CDR3: TGTGCCAGCAGTTTGAGCGGGATTAATCAGTTCTTC. Drawing the rest from reference TRBV28 and TRBJ2-1, the complete variable domain is DVKVTQSSRYLVKRTGEKVFLECVQDMDHENMFWYRQDPGLGLRLIYFSYDVKMKEKGDIPEGYSVSREKKERFSLILESASTNQTSMYLCASSLSGINQFFGPGTRLTVL.

The chain links TRBV18 to TRBJ2-5; TRBD2 agrees at 8 bases. This CDR3 contains 14 residues. The V gene end was trimmed by 4 bases and the J gene end by 2 bases; junction bases not matched to a gene: 3. Germline V CDR1 and CDR2: KGHSH, LQKENI. The CDR3 coding sequence is TGTGCCAGCTCACGCGGACTAGCTCAAGAGACCCAGTACTTC. Translated: CASSRGLAQETQYF.

The rearrangement links TRBV28 to TRBJ1-5; 9 bases agree with TRBD1. The CDR3 length is 14 residues. The germline gives CDR1 MDHEN, CDR2 SYDVKM. Germline trimming cut 4 bases from V and 7 bases from J; bases unmatched to any gene: 5. CDR3 in amino acids: CASSWDRAGQPQHF. The CDR3 DNA is TGTGCCAGCAGTTGGGACAGGGCCGGGCAGCCCCAGCATTTT.

The chain has TRBV5-1 and TRBJ2-1; the match to TRBD1 covers 12 bases. Unmatched junction bases numbered 8, after V lost 4 bases and J lost 9 bases. The CDR3 sequence is 15 residues long. The V gene's germline CDR1 is SGHRS and CDR2 YFSETQ. The CDR3 bases are TGCGCCAGCAGCGCGCCGGGACAGGGGGCGGTTGAGCAGTTCTTC. This translates into CASSAPGQGAVEQFF.

This chain links TRBV4-1 with TRBJ1-4; D gene unclear. The CDR3 spans 14 residues. CDR1 and CDR2 (germline): MGHRA, YSYEKL. V lost 1 base and J lost 6, with 9 bases in between. The CDR3 loop is CASSQGALYEKLFF. CDR3 nucleotides: TGCGCCAGCAGCCAAGGGGCCCTCTATGAAAAACTGTTTTTT.

V usage is TRBV10-1 and J usage is TRBJ2-2; the match to TRBD2 covers 11 bases. There are 15 residues in the CDR3. Germline assignment: CDR1 WNHNN and CDR2 SYGVQD (reference sequence). J was trimmed by 6 bases and V by 6 bases; bases with no gene match: 6. The CDR3 spells CASSTSGSPAGELFF. CDR3 sequence (DNA): TGCGCCAGCAGCACTAGCGGGAGTCCGGCCGGGGAGCTGTTTTTT.

The CDR3 here is CASSPAQGPGELFF. The CDR3 bases are TGTGCCAGCTCACCCGCACAGGGCCCCGGGGAGCTGTTTTTT. The chain joins TRBV18 to TRBJ2-2, with a weak D call TRBD1 (6 bases). Trimming removed 3 bases at V and 6 bases at J, with 11 bases between. The CDR3 spans 14 residues. Per the germline V gene, CDR1 is KGHSH and CDR2 is LQKENI.

The chain is built from TRBV6-5 and TRBJ2-2; 8 nucleotides match TRBD1. J gave up 4 bases and V 3 bases, and 4 bases lay outside the gene matches. CDR3 size: 15 residues. Germline V CDR1 and CDR2: MNHEY, SVGAGI. CDR3 DNA: TGTGCCAGCAGTTATCAGGGGGCAGTCACCGGGGAGCTGTTTTTT. Its protein product is CASSYQGAVTGELFF.

The chain recombines TRBV6-4 with TRBJ2-2; D unclear. Germline CDR1 is MRHNA and CDR2 is SNTAGT. V lost 6 bases and J 7 bases, leaving 15 bases between the germline ends. The CDR3 consists of 14 residues. CDR3 DNA sequence: TGTGCCAGCAGCGCGGATACTGGCATCGGGGAGCTGTTTTTT. It encodes CASSADTGIGELFF.

The gene calls are TRBV9 and TRBJ2-5; the D is unclear. Trimming removed 0 bases at V and 5 bases at J, with 14 bases between. The CDR3 has 15 amino acids. In germline, CDR1 is SGDLS, CDR2 YYNGEE. DNA of the CDR3: TGTGCCAGCAGCGTAGGTAATCCTCCCCAGGAGACCCAGTACTTC. It is translated as CASSVGNPPQETQYF.

The chain employs TRBV2 and TRBJ1-4; D possibly corresponds to TRBD1 (6 bases). The CDR3 is 13 amino acids. The germline V gene has CDR1 SNHLY and CDR2 FYNNEI. The V and J ends lost 3 bases and 8 bases respectively, with 10 bases between them. The CDR3 coding sequence is TGTGCCAGCAGTGACAGGGGCGGGGAAAAACTGTTTTTT. Residues: CASSDRGGEKLFF. Full variable domain (remainder filled in from reference TRBV2 and TRBJ1-4): EPEVTQTPSHQVTQMGQEVILRCVPISNHLYFYWYRQILGQKVEFLVSFYNNEISEKSEIFDDQFSVERPDGSNFTLKIRSTKLEDSAMYFCASSDRGGEKLFFGSGTQLSVL.

The rearrangement links TRBV27 to TRBJ2-3, with 9 bases identical to TRBD1. Germline-derived CDR1 and CDR2 are MNHEY and SMNVEV (reference sequence). Germline trimming cut 6 bases from V and 2 bases from J; bases unmatched to any gene: 9. There are 16 residues in the CDR3. The DNA for the CDR3 is TGTGCCAGCAGAGAAGGACAGGGGTGGTTCACAGATACGCAGTATTTT. It yields the protein CASREGQGWFTDTQYF.

This clone came up a few times. The CDR3 loop is CASSSSGVYNEQFF. The CDR3 bases are TGTGCCAGCAGCTCTAGCGGGGTTTACAATGAGCAGTTCTTC. The chain has TRBV11-2 and TRBJ2-1; 9 nucleotides align to TRBD2. CDR1 is SGHAT, CDR2 FQNNGV, per germline. CDR3 length equals 14 residues. The V segment lost 4 bases and the J segment 4 bases; nucleotides outside the gene matches: 2. The full variable domain, completed using reference TRBV11-2 and TRBJ2-1, is EAGVAQSPRYKIIEKRQSVAFWCNPISGHATLYWYQQILGQGPKLLIQFQNNGVVDDSQLPKDRFSAERLKGVDSTLKIQPAKLEDSAVYLCASSSSGVYNEQFFGPGTRLTVL.

This CDR3 reads CASWRLGLNTEAFF. The CDR3, as DNA: TGTGCCAGCTGGAGACTCGGATTGAACACTGAAGCTTTCTTT. V gene TRBV6-6 combines with J gene TRBJ1-1; no definite D call. The CDR3 consists of 14 residues. Germline V gives CDR1 MNHNY, CDR2 SVGAGI (reference sequence). V was clipped by 8 bases and J by 0 bases, with 13 bases between them.

The chain links TRBV4-1 to TRBJ2-3; TRBD2 agrees at 8 bases. The length of the CDR3 is 17 residues. V lost 2 bases and J lost 12; bases outside the gene matches: 19. The germline V gene encodes CDR1 MGHRA and CDR2 YSYEKL. As DNA, the CDR3 is TGCGCCAGCAGCCAAAACAGCGGGGGAGAAATGGTGGTTACACAGTATTTT. Translation gives CASSQNSGGEMVVTQYF.

This chain connects TRBV27 to TRBJ2-1; D ambiguous. CDR1 and CDR2 from the germline V gene are MNHEY and SMNVEV (reference sequence). V gave up 4 bases and J gave up 4 bases, with 5 bases separating them. The CDR3 has 12 residues. Here the CDR3 DNA reads TGTGCCAGCAGTTCCGCGTACAATGAGCAGTTCTTC. It specifies CASSSAYNEQFF.

This chain joins TRBV19 and TRBJ1-5; D gene uncertain. Germline CDR1 reads LNHDA; CDR2 reads SQIVND (reference sequence). V lost 5 bases and J 3 bases, leaving 20 bases between the germline ends. The CDR3 has 17 amino acids. CDR3 in amino acids: CASSPYRREQYNQPQHF. The CDR3 region has the DNA TGTGCCAGTAGTCCTTATAGAAGGGAGCAGTACAATCAGCCCCAGCATTTT.

The chain recombines TRBV29-1 with TRBJ2-6, with D tentatively TRBD1 (6 bases). The CDR3 is 16 residues long. CDR1 SQVTM and CDR2 ANQGSEA come from the germline V gene. V was pared by 4 bases and J by 0 bases, with 13 bases between. CDR3 sequence reads: CSVGDLGGSGANVLTF. As DNA, the CDR3 is TGCAGCGTTGGGGACCTAGGGGGCTCTGGGGCCAACGTCCTGACTTTC.